This TCR beta chain is from a study of blood T cell repertoires in COVID-19 (dated by TCRdb to 2020 to 2022). Describing the broader study: The collaborator samples originated in the United States, Italy and Spain and spanned the acute and convalescent phases of COVID-19. Nearly every sample came with metadata listing a de-identified subject ID, COVID-19 status, age in years and sex. Subjects who had been exposed to COVID-19, were actively infected with it, or had recovered from it provided the deeply sampled blood TCRbeta repertoires that made up the dataset. Samples came from the ongoing ImmuneRACE study (first 160 participants) plus 1,254 subjects from 6 global collaborators. A freely available public database, intended as a resource for researchers studying the immune response to SARS-CoV-2, is where the repertoires were released. Where HLA class I and class II types were available, the types were taken from metadata supplied by the sample provider, not from assay-based typing. The prospective study material was composed of cDNA or gDNA derived from T cells, B-cell-depleted T cells, or PBMCs. Here is what the overall study found, with its caveats: Clinical and demographic metadata were provided uncurated, with the amount varying by source and participant.

For this clone: It lacks a known antigen. Within one base of it there is no much larger clone, and no base qualities were kept.

Each collaborating institution followed its own protocols to collect whole blood in K2EDTA tubes. Collaborator samples were shipped for TCRbeta analysis as frozen whole blood, isolated PBMCs, or DNA extracted from either sample type. The immunoSEQ Assay, a bias-controlled multiplex PCR, was used to amplify TCRbeta CDR3 regions from genomic DNA. The paper's data handling went like this. Within the assay, amplification of reference gene primers was used to estimate how many nucleated cells each sample contained. Sequence reads were collapsed and filtered to measure the absolute abundance of every unique TCRbeta CDR3 rearrangement. For each sample, productive Simpson clonality was calculated as the square root of Simpson's diversity index across productive rearrangements. TCRdb took this table from immuneACCESS and kept in-frame rearrangements with V and J called. Such tables lack part of the clones; where checked against another copy, unresolved V genes explain under half of the gap, and the rest is unexplained. The V and J calls and clone size are taken from that table; D and trimming were inferred from the DNA. The sample contains over 60,000 clones, approximately 92% of them found a single time. The top ten clonotypes cover about 9.1% of the sample.

V is reduced by 2 bases and J by 1 base, leaving a spacing of 12 bases between them. From cysteine to phenylalanine, the CDR3 is 15 amino acids long. Only the CDR3 DNA is retained, 45 bases long and in frame from the first base. The germline V gene provides CDR1 SGHRS and CDR2 YFSETQ. Material for sequencing was peripheral blood. This sequence uses TRBV5-1 and TRBJ1-1, and perhaps TRBD1 as D gene, on 6 matching bases. The clonotype originates from an older man with acute or convalescent COVID-19. The CDR3 protein is CASSFDGQTNTEAFF. The DNA sequence is as follows: TGCGCCAGCAGCTTCGATGGACAGACGAACACTGAAGCTTTCTTT.